What follows describes a single TCR beta chain. The identical CDR3 is also encoded by other nucleotide sequences in the sample. Per the original data handling: Quantification of nucleated cells was approximated via reference gene primer amplification. Data came from immunoSEQ multiplex PCR; TCRdb stores just in-frame clones and leaves some out. V, J and clone size derive from that table, while D and trimming were established from the DNA sequence. Of hundreds of thousands of clones listed, 65% to 90% are singletons. This record belongs to a study of blood T cell repertoires in COVID-19. Overall study context: Samples representing acute and convalescent COVID-19 were sourced from the United States, Italy and Spain. Sources were T cells, B-cell-depleted T cells, or PBMCs; the material itself was cDNA or gDNA.

CDR1 is GTSNPN and CDR2 is SVGIG in the germline V gene (reference sequence). Deletions cut 2 bases from V and 5 bases from J, with 6 bases between. The CDR3 spans 12 residues. The chain uses TRBV30 and TRBJ2-2; perhaps TRBD1 as D (6 bases). This TCR was recovered from a human donor in a cohort sampled during active COVID-19. Specimen: peripheral blood. The CDR3 protein is CAWSRGTGELFF. Here the CDR3 DNA reads TGTGCCTGGAGTAGGGGGACCGGGGAGCTGTTTTTT.